This is a list of T cell receptor beta chains from one sample in a study of T cell repertoires and leukemia-associated antigens. TCRdb called the 5' RACE reads again in MiXCR, with one record for every CDR3 protein. The sample holds 13,000 to 15,000 distinct CDR3 sequences; less than 40% are singletons and the top ten take approximately 9.2%. These receptors have no known antigen. Sequencing used CD3+ T cells sorted from blood and cultured. The origin of the receptors is a female donor in good health. CDR3s include the opening cysteine and the closing phenylalanine or tryptophan. D genes are given only for firm matches. Clone size is shown for a subset of rows, as once, few, many or a class of expanded clone.

abundance,d_gene,v_gene,j_gene,CDR3aa,CDR3nt
.,.,TRBV20-1,TRBJ1-5,CSARDKGSQPQHF,TGCAGTGCTAGAGACAAGGGGAGTCAGCCCCAGCATTTT
.,TRBD2,TRBV10-1,TRBJ2-3,CASSELGGRTDTQYF,TGCGCCAGCAGTGAGTTGGGCGGGAGAACAGATACGCAGTATTTT
few,TRBD2,TRBV3-1,TRBJ2-7,CASSPTGLAGATSSYEQYF,TGTGCCAGCAGCCCAACCGGACTAGCGGGAGCCACTTCCTCCTACGAGCAGTACTTC
.,TRBD2,TRBV5-1,TRBJ2-1,CASSPGLAGVDDEQLF,TGCGCCAGCAGCCCCGGACTAGCGGGAGTTGATGATGAGCAGCTCTTC
medium-sized,.,TRBV10-3,TRBJ1-1,CAISERGGTEAFF,TGTGCCATCAGTGAGAGGGGGGGCACTGAAGCTTTCTTT
medium-sized,TRBD2,TRBV7-3,TRBJ2-7,CASSLFGGRGVYEQYF,TGTGCCAGCAGCTTATTCGGCGGGAGAGGGGTCTACGAGCAGTACTTC
few,TRBD1,TRBV10-3,TRBJ2-1,CAINRDRDNEQFF,TGTGCCATCAATAGGGACAGGGACAATGAGCAGTTCTTC
medium-sized,TRBD2,TRBV20-1,TRBJ2-5,CSARGPLERTSGMGETQYF,TGCAGTGCTAGAGGTCCTCTTGAAAGGACTAGCGGGATGGGAGAGACCCAGTACTTC
many,.,TRBV5-5,TRBJ2-3,CASSLAPASDTQYF,TGTGCCAGCAGCTTGGCCCCGGCGTCAGATACGCAGTATTTT
many,.,TRBV15,TRBJ2-3,CATRKGGFGTDTQYF,TGTGCCACCAGAAAAGGGGGATTCGGCACAGATACGCAGTATTTT
.,.,TRBV20-1,TRBJ2-1,CGAGYYNGQFF,TGCGGTGCCGGGTACTACAATGGGCAGTTCTTC
medium-sized,.,TRBV20-1,TRBJ2-2,CSASSGITGELFF,TGCAGTGCTTCTTCGGGGATCACCGGGGAGCTGTTTTTT
medium-sized,TRBD1,TRBV7-2,TRBJ1-4,CASSWTGPNEKLFF,TGTGCCAGCAGCTGGACAGGCCCTAATGAAAAACTGTTTTTT
many,.,TRBV28,TRBJ1-1,CASSTLGLNTEAFF,TGTGCCAGCAGTACCCTCGGGTTGAACACTGAAGCTTTCTTT
.,.,TRBV7-9,TRBJ2-6,CASSTTRVSGANVLTF,TGTGCCAGCAGCACAACGCGGGTCTCTGGGGCCAACGTCCTGACTTTC
.,.,TRBV5-1,TRBJ1-2,CASSLKSGGRDYGYTF,TGCGCCAGCAGCTTGAAGTCCGGGGGCAGGGACTATGGCTACACCTTC
medium-sized,.,TRBV6-5,TRBJ1-5,CASSRTSYSNQPQHF,TGTGCCAGCAGTAGGACCTCGTATAGCAATCAGCCCCAGCATTTT
medium-sized,TRBD1,TRBV5-1,TRBJ2-2,CASTQGAPNTGELFF,TGCGCCAGCACACAGGGGGCTCCGAACACCGGGGAGCTGTTTTTT
many,.,TRBV28,TRBJ1-6,CASSLDSNSPLHF,TGTGCCAGCAGTCTGGACAGCAATTCACCCCTCCACTTT
few,.,TRBV20-1,TRBJ1-1,CSASNGDSPEAFF,TGCAGTGCTAGTAACGGTGATAGCCCTGAAGCTTTCTTT
few,.,TRBV7-9,TRBJ2-2,CATLPGELFF,TGTGCCACCCTTCCCGGGGAGCTGTTTTTT
many,.,TRBV28,TRBJ1-5,CASSFRQGQGNQPQHF,TGTGCCAGCAGTTTTAGGCAGGGTCAGGGCAATCAGCCCCAGCATTTT
many,.,TRBV9,TRBJ2-1,CASSVEWEPHNEQFF,TGTGCCAGCAGCGTAGAGTGGGAGCCGCACAATGAGCAGTTCTTC
medium-sized,.,TRBV15,TRBJ2-7,CATSRDGREDEQYF,TGTGCCACCAGCAGAGATGGCAGGGAGGACGAGCAGTACTTC
once,TRBD2,TRBV27,TRBJ2-1,CASSQDGGVSYNEQFF,TGTGCCAGCAGTCAGGACGGGGGGGTCTCCTACAATGAGCAGTTCTTC
medium-sized,.,TRBV12-3/TRBV12-4,TRBJ2-3,CASSAGGDTQYF,TGTGCCAGCAGTGCTGGGGGGGATACGCAGTATTTT
.,TRBD1,TRBV28,TRBJ2-2,CVSSPYRGRGNGEPFF,TGTGTCAGCAGTCCATACAGGGGGCGCGGGAACGGGGAGCCGTTTTTT
few,.,TRBV4-2,TRBJ2-5,CVSSQDPQGAETQYF,TGTGTCAGCAGCCAGGATCCACAGGGAGCGGAGACCCAGTACTTC
.,.,TRBV6-5,TRBJ2-1,CASSLTPRNYNEQFF,TGTGCCAGCAGTTTGACTCCCCGGAATTACAATGAGCAGTTCTTC
medium-sized,.,TRBV20-1,TRBJ1-4,CSAREHTPKLFF,TGCAGTGCTAGGGAACACACACCAAAACTGTTTTTT
.,TRBD1,TRBV11-2,TRBJ2-2,CASSADRAGEPFF,TGTGCTAGCAGCGCCGACAGGGCCGGGGAGCCGTTTTTT
.,.,TRBV9,TRBJ2-2,CASSSPEPWELFF,TGTGCCAGCAGCTCCCCGGAACCCTGGGAGCTGTTTTTT
few,TRBD1,TRBV12-3/TRBV12-4,TRBJ2-3,CASSLYKGADTQYF,TGTGCCAGCAGTTTGTATAAGGGGGCCGATACGCAGTATTTT
.,TRBD1,TRBV5-1,TRBJ2-1,CASSPGGQGTSNEQFF,TGCGCCAGCAGCCCCGGGGGACAGGGGACTAGCAATGAGCAGTTCTTC
medium-sized,.,TRBV4-3,TRBJ2-2,CASSQEEGYTGELFF,TGCGCCAGCAGCCAAGAAGAAGGGTACACCGGGGAGCTGTTTTTT
.,TRBD1,TRBV4-1,TRBJ2-7,CASADRGLCYEQYF,TGCGCCAGCGCGGACAGGGGGCTGTGCTACGAGCAGTACTTC
large,.,TRBV4-1,TRBJ2-1,CASSQLGTGSYNEQFF,TGCGCCAGCAGCCAACTCGGCACCGGCTCCTACAATGAGCAGTTCTTC
.,.,TRBV7-9,TRBJ2-7,CASRSSSRTPYEQYF,TGTGCCAGCCGCTCAAGCAGCCGTACCCCCTACGAGCAGTACTTC
many,TRBD2,TRBV10-3,TRBJ2-6,CAISDRTSGSFGANVLTF,TGTGCCATCTCCGACAGGACTAGCGGGAGTTTTGGGGCCAACGTCCTGACTTTC
.,.,TRBV5-6,TRBJ2-1,CASSWGSYYNEQFF,TGTGCCAGCAGCTGGGGCAGCTACTACAATGAGCAGTTCTTC
few,.,TRBV12-3/TRBV12-4,TRBJ1-1,CASSLSSPGSTEAFF,TGTGCCAGCAGTTTATCTTCCCCAGGCTCAACTGAAGCTTTCTTT
medium-sized,.,TRBV7-2,TRBJ2-3,CASSETRGRSTDTQYF,TGTGCCAGCAGCGAGACCCGGGGTCGTAGCACAGATACGCAGTATTTT
medium-sized,.,TRBV27,TRBJ2-3,CASSASRPDTQYF,TGTGCCAGCAGTGCTAGTCGGCCAGATACGCAGTATTTT
.,TRBD1,TRBV7-2,TRBJ1-1,CATTRTGTHTEAFF,TGTGCCACCACTCGGACAGGGACCCACACTGAAGCTTTCTTT
many,.,TRBV1,TRBJ2-7,CTSSPNARDSYEQYF,TGCACCAGCAGCCCAAACGCCCGGGACAGCTACGAGCAGTACTTC
medium-sized,.,TRBV11-3,TRBJ2-7,CASSLASYEQYF,TGTGCCAGCAGCTTAGCTAGCTACGAGCAGTACTTC
medium-sized,TRBD2,TRBV29-1,TRBJ2-1,CSVGGTGGYNEQFF,TGCAGCGTTGGAGGAACGGGAGGCTACAATGAGCAGTTCTTC
.,.,TRBV20-1,TRBJ2-1,CSDRGGTSYNEQFF,TGCAGCGACCGGGGAGGTACCTCCTACAATGAGCAGTTCTTC
.,.,TRBV20-1,TRBJ1-1,CSASRAIQGQAEAFF,TGCAGTGCTAGTAGGGCGATTCAGGGCCAGGCTGAAGCTTTCTTT
medium-sized,.,TRBV15,TRBJ1-5,CATSKQGTRQPQHF,TGTGCCACCAGCAAGCAGGGTACACGACAGCCCCAGCATTTT
medium-sized,TRBD2,TRBV20-1,TRBJ2-7,CSASEREPYEQYF,TGCAGTGCTAGTGAGCGGGAGCCCTACGAGCAGTACTTC
many,.,TRBV28,TRBJ1-1,CASSLWSLNTEAFF,TGTGCCAGCAGTTTATGGAGCCTGAACACTGAAGCTTTCTTT
.,.,TRBV5-1,TRBJ2-5,CASILETVQETQCF,TGCGCCAGCATCTTGGAGACGGTCCAGGAGACCCAGTGCTTC
medium-sized,.,TRBV6-2/TRBV6-3,TRBJ2-6,CASSPDSGANVLTF,TGTGCCAGCAGTCCAGACTCTGGGGCCAACGTCCTGACTTTC
many,.,TRBV13,TRBJ1-1,CASSYSYLTDMNTEAFF,TGTGCCAGCAGCTACTCTTATCTGACAGACATGAACACTGAAGCTTTCTTT
few,.,TRBV20-1,TRBJ2-6,CSGRLSSGANVLTF,TGCAGTGGGCGACTGAGCTCTGGGGCCAACGTCCTGACTTTC
once,TRBD2,TRBV2,TRBJ2-3,CANRRETDRQYF,TGTGCCAACAGGCGGGAGACCGATAGGCAGTATTTT